This T cell receptor (beta chain) is from a study of T cells after posttransplantation cyclophosphamide. Overall study findings and caveats: After PTCy, TRB diversity resembled that of CNI/methotrexate controls. Later post-transplant blood repertoires were often dominated by donor CD8+ memory clones. Blood and skin or GI T cell repertoires showed limited TRB overlap.

The data were produced by immunoSEQ multiplex PCR, yet TCRdb's version contains in-frame clones alone and is incomplete. The data list about 7,200 clones, none observed once; over 50% falls to the top ten. This clone was counted ten times or more. Its antigen remains unidentified. This CDR3 contains 15 residues. Trimming took 5 bases from V and 2 from J; bases not matched to a gene: 4. Germline assignment: CDR1 SGHNT and CDR2 YENEEA. Busulfan-fludarabine conditioning, marrow transplant, and cyclophosphamide on days +3 and +4 were administered. The specimen comprised PBMCs, sampled after allogeneic stem cell transplant with posttransplant cyclophosphamide. The genes are TRBV11-3 and TRBJ1-2; 11 nucleotides agree with TRBD1. This clonotype was sampled from a male patient in his forties or fifties who received an allogeneic stem cell transplant from an unrelated donor, was CMV-positive, and had acute GVHD only. Some T cells may possibly be graft donor cells. The CDR3 sequence is CASSPRTGGNYGYTF. The CDR3 DNA reads TGTGCCAGCAGCCCGAGGACAGGGGGCAACTATGGCTACACCTTC.